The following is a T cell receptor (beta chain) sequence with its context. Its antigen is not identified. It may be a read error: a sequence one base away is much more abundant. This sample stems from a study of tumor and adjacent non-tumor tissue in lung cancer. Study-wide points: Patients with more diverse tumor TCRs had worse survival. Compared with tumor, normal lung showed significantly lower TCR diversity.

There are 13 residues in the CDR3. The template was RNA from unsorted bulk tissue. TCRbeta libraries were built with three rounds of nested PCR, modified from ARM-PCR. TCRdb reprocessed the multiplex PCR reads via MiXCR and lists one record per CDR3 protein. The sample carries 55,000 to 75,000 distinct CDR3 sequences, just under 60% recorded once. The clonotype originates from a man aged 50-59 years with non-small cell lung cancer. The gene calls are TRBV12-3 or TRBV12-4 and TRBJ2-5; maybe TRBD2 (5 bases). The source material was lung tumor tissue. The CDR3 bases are TGTGTCAGCAGAGGGTGGGCCGGGGAGACCCAGTACTTC. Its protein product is CVSRGWAGETQYF.